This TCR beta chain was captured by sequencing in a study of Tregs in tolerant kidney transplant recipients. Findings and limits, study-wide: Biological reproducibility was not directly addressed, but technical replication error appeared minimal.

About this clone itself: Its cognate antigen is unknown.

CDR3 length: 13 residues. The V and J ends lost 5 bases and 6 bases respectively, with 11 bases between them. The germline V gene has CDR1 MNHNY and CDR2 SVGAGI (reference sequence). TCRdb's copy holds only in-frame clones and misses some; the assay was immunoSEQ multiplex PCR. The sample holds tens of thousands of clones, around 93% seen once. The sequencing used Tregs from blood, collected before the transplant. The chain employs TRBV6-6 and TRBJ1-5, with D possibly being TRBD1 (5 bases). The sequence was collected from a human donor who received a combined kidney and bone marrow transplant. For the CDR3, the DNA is TGTGCCAGCAGTGATCAGGGACTTCAGCCCCAGCATTTT. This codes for CASSDQGLQPQHF.